Below are 31 T cell receptor beta chains sequenced from a single sample in a study of T cell repertoires in cytomegalovirus infection. TCRdb re-called the reads with MiXCR, one entry per CDR3 protein. The repertoire holds 20,000 to 30,000 distinct CDR3 sequences, with roughly 20% as singletons. Their specific antigens are unknown. The material was CD8+ T cells from cultured PBMCs, obtained from culture after CMV antigen stimulation. The receptors were sampled from a human donor in good health (CMV status not recorded). Some clones in this sample may be carry-over from other donors' samples.

The chain combines TRBV12-3 or TRBV12-4 with TRBJ2-1; TRBD1 is a possible D gene (6 bases). Trimming cost V 2 bases and J 5 bases, with 13 bases left between them. This CDR3 spans 15 amino acids. Here the CDR3 DNA reads TGTGCCAGCAGTTTATCACCAGGGGCCCACAATGAGCAGTTCTTC. It translates to CASSLSPGAHNEQFF.

The chain has TRBV20-1 and TRBJ2-7; TRBD1 aligns across 7 bases. The CDR3 length is 12 residues. Unmatched junction bases numbered 2, after V lost 3 bases and J lost 3 bases. Germline V gene lookup returns CDR1 DFQATT and CDR2 SNEGSKA (reference sequence). The CDR3 loop is CSARGQLYEQYF. Here the CDR3 DNA reads TGCAGTGCTAGGGGACAGCTCTACGAGCAGTACTTC.

This clonotype was recorded at least ten times. The chain has TRBV7-8 and TRBJ2-5, with unresolved D. The CDR3 extends over 16 amino acids. V was shortened by 2 bases and J by 3 bases, with 16 bases between the two germline ends. Germline CDR1 is SGHVS and CDR2 is FQNEAQ. The CDR3 is CASSLRSVGWEETQYF. The CDR3 region has the DNA TGTGCCAGCAGCTTACGGTCCGTCGGTTGGGAAGAGACCCAGTACTTC.

This clonotype has ten or more counts. The V gene is TRBV6-2 or TRBV6-3, the J gene TRBJ2-7; 7 nucleotides match TRBD1. Germline CDR1 reads MNHEY; CDR2 reads SVGEGT. CDR3 size: 16 residues. Unmatched junction bases numbered 5, after V lost 0 bases and J lost 0 bases. The CDR3 region has the DNA TGTGCCAGCAGTTACTCAGGGACAGTTCCCTCCTACGAGCAGTACTTC. Residues: CASSYSGTVPSYEQYF.

This clonotype was seen more than once but under ten times. The gene calls are TRBV20-1 and TRBJ2-3; a weak D match, TRBD2 (6 bases). From germline, CDR1 is DFQATT and CDR2 SNEGSKA (reference sequence). Trimming left V 3 bases short and J 2 bases short, with 15 bases between. CDR3 length: 15 residues. As DNA, the CDR3 is TGCAGTGCTAGTGCTCTGGCGGGGCTCACAGATACGCAGTATTTT. Translated, it gives CSASALAGLTDTQYF.

V and J are TRBV28 and TRBJ1-4; 7 bases agree with TRBD1. This CDR3 is 14 amino acids long. The ends lost 5 bases at V and 8 bases at J; junction bases unmatched: 8. Looked up from germline, CDR1 is MDHEN and CDR2 is SYDVKM. CDR3 DNA sequence: TGTGCCAGCAGTCAGATCGGGACAGTCGAAAAACTGTTTTTT. Protein product: CASSQIGTVEKLFF.

V is TRBV25-1 and J is TRBJ1-6; 7 bases map to TRBD1. This CDR3 is 12 amino acids long. V shed 6 bases, J shed 13 bases, and the junction held 6 bases outside the gene matches. Germline V lookup: CDR1 MGHDK, CDR2 SYGVNS. CDR3 DNA sequence: TGTGCCAGCAGGACAGGGTACTTTCCCCTCCACTTT. Translation gives CASRTGYFPLHF.

This clonotype was picked up many times. The gene calls are TRBV7-3 and TRBJ2-1, with 9 nucleotides matching TRBD2. The CDR3 has 15 residues. CDR1 is SGHTA, CDR2 FQGTGA, per germline. The trim removed 4 bases at V and 5 bases at J, leaving 6 bases unmatched. CDR3 sequence: CASSSAGGPNNEQFF. The CDR3 DNA sequence: TGTGCCAGCAGCTCCGCGGGGGGGCCGAACAATGAGCAGTTCTTC.

This rearrangement joins TRBV5-1 to TRBJ2-3, with D perhaps TRBD1 or TRBD2 (5 bases each). CDR1 SGHRS and CDR2 YFSETQ come from the germline V gene. With 4 bases removed from V and 6 bases from J, the gap between germline ends came to 15 bases. CDR3 length equals 14 residues. CDR3: CASSGGRTRDTQYF. In nucleotides, the CDR3 is TGCGCCAGCAGCGGGGGTCGGACGAGGGATACGCAGTATTTT.

This clonotype has a handful of counts. The rearrangement joins TRBV7-9 to TRBJ1-2; 9 bases match TRBD1. The V and J ends lost 4 bases and 3 bases, in that order; junction bases with no gene match: 12. Germline V gene lookup returns CDR1 SEHNR and CDR2 FQNEAQ (reference sequence). There are 17 residues in the CDR3. CDR3 amino acids: CASSYGTGMGRDYGYTF. For the CDR3, the DNA is TGTGCCAGCAGCTATGGGACAGGGATGGGGCGTGACTATGGCTACACCTTC.

Ten or more counts support this clonotype. The genes are TRBV7-9 and TRBJ2-7; 8 nucleotides align to TRBD2. The V gene's germline CDR1 is SEHNR and CDR2 FQNEAQ (reference sequence). The CDR3 consists of 15 residues. Unmatched junction bases numbered 11, after V lost 3 bases and J lost 7 bases. The CDR3 reads CASSLGAGGLREQYF. CDR3 coding DNA: TGTGCCAGCAGCTTGGGGGCGGGGGGCCTGAGGGAGCAGTACTTC. Filled out from reference TRBV7-9 and TRBJ2-7, the complete variable domain reads DTGVSQNPRHKITKRGQNVTFRCDPISEHNRLYWYRQTLGQGPEFLTYFQNEAQLEKSRLLSDRFSAERPKGSFSTLEIQRTEQGDSAMYLCASSLGAGGLREQYFGPGTRLTVT.

V usage is TRBV2 and J usage is TRBJ1-5; D uncertain. The CDR3 has 13 residues. The V gene lost 6 bases and the J gene lost 4 bases, with 10 bases spanning the gap. Looked up from germline, CDR1 is SNHLY and CDR2 is FYNNEI. The CDR3 DNA is TGTGCCAGCAGGAGTTTTGAAAATCAGCCCCAGCATTTT. Encoded protein: CASRSFENQPQHF.

This clonotype came up a few times. This sequence joins TRBV5-5 and TRBJ2-1; TRBD1 matches 9 bases. V shed 2 bases and J 6 bases; nucleotides not matched to a gene: 6. This CDR3 comprises 15 residues. Germline loops: CDR1 SGHKS, CDR2 YYEKEE (reference sequence). CDR3 nucleotide sequence: TGTGCCAGCAGCTTCAGAGACAGGGGGGTCAATGAGCAGTTCTTC. Its protein product is CASSFRDRGVNEQFF.

The chain is built from TRBV4-3 and TRBJ2-7; D is unclear. Germline assignment: CDR1 LGHNA and CDR2 YSLEER. V lost 0 bases, J lost 3 bases, and 15 bases lay in between. CDR3 length: 16 amino acids. This chain's CDR3 is CASSQDWSTPRYEQYF. The CDR3 DNA reads as TGCGCCAGCAGCCAAGACTGGTCAACCCCCCGCTACGAGCAGTACTTC.

This clonotype was seen only once. V usage is TRBV28 and J usage is TRBJ1-1; tentatively, D is TRBD1 (5 bases). The germline CDR1 and CDR2 sequences are MDHEN and SYDVKM. The CDR3 sequence is 12 residues long. V was shortened by 7 bases and J by 6 bases, with 12 bases between the two germline ends. Written as DNA, the CDR3 is TGTGCCAGCATCGGGTGGGGGGCTGAAGCTTTCTTT. Its protein product is CASIGWGAEAFF. Variable domain in full (rest from reference TRBV28 and TRBJ1-1): DVKVTQSSRYLVKRTGEKVFLECVQDMDHENMFWYRQDPGLGLRLIYFSYDVKMKEKGDIPEGYSVSREKKERFSLILESASTNQTSMYLCASIGWGAEAFFGQGTRLTVV.

This clonotype occurred many times. The rearrangement uses TRBV6-5 and TRBJ2-2; 8 nucleotides agree with TRBD1. CDR1 is MNHEY, CDR2 SVGAGI, per germline. CDR3 length: 20 amino acids. V lost 1 base to trimming and J lost 3 bases; unmatched junction nucleotides: 16. DNA for the CDR3: TGTGCCAGCAGTTACTGGGGACAGGTTGATTTCGTGTTGGACACCGGGGAGCTGTTTTTT. Its protein product is CASSYWGQVDFVLDTGELFF.

This clonotype was recorded a few times. The rearrangement uses TRBV5-4 and TRBJ1-6; D unresolved. V was cut by 4 bases and J by 5 bases, with 10 bases left in between. Germline V gene sequence: CDR1 SGHNT, CDR2 YYREEE (reference sequence). This CDR3 has 14 amino acids. Here the CDR3 DNA reads TGTGCCAGCAGCACCCGGATCAATAATTCACCCCTCCACTTT. Its protein product is CASSTRINNSPLHF.

V gene TRBV29-1 combines with J gene TRBJ1-4; TRBD1 is a possible D gene (6 bases). From germline, CDR1 is SQVTM and CDR2 ANQGSEA. This CDR3 contains 13 residues. The germline V and J ends were trimmed by 4 bases and 5 bases, with 11 bases remaining between them. CDR3 protein: CSVGRQANEKLFF. CDR3 in DNA: TGCAGCGTTGGCCGACAGGCCAATGAAAAACTGTTTTTT.

This chain uses TRBV6-1 with TRBJ1-2; a possible D gene is TRBD1 (5 bases). The CDR3 is made up of 15 amino acids. Germline CDR1 reads MNHNS; CDR2 reads SASEGT. Trimming removed 1 base at V and 4 bases at J, with 13 bases between. The CDR3 DNA sequence: TGTGCCAGCAGTGAAGACGGCGGAGGGACCTATGGCTACACCTTC. It yields the protein CASSEDGGGTYGYTF.

This clonotype was observed many times. The chain recombines TRBV7-2 with TRBJ2-3; 8 bases align to TRBD1. Losses at the gene ends were 5 bases for V and 13 bases for J; bases not matched to a gene: 14. Germline V gene sequence: CDR1 SGHTA, CDR2 FQGNSA. The CDR3 is 14 residues long. CDR3 region: CASSRGQGRLGKYF. The CDR3 DNA is TGTGCCAGCAGCCGAGGACAGGGCAGGCTTGGAAAGTATTTT.

The chain has TRBV12-3 or TRBV12-4 and TRBJ1-3; 8 bases line up with TRBD1. The CDR3 length is 18 residues. The V segment lost 4 bases and the J segment 0 bases; nucleotides outside the gene matches: 11. The chain's CDR3 is CASSSRRQGYYSGNTIYF. For the CDR3, the DNA is TGTGCCAGCAGTTCAAGACGACAGGGGTATTACTCTGGAAACACCATATATTTT.

This clonotype has just a few counts. V and J are TRBV2 and TRBJ1-4, with 9 bases identical to TRBD1. In germline, CDR1 is SNHLY, CDR2 FYNNEI. This CDR3 region has 15 residues. V lost 5 bases, J lost 5 bases, and 6 bases stayed unmatched. The CDR3: CASSIRQGGNEKLFF. CDR3 DNA: TGTGCCAGCAGTATCCGACAGGGGGGAAATGAAAAACTGTTTTTT.

This rearrangement joins TRBV7-6 to TRBJ2-7; perhaps TRBD2 as D (6 bases). With 1 base removed from V and 3 bases from J, the gap between germline ends came to 10 bases. The CDR3 consists of 14 residues. CDR1 SGHVS and CDR2 FNYEAQ come from the germline V gene. The chain's CDR3 is CASSLGLGGYEQYF. For the CDR3, the DNA is TGTGCCAGCAGCTTAGGACTAGGAGGCTACGAGCAGTACTTC.

In this sample, this clonotype turned up many times. The chain links TRBV7-8 to TRBJ2-3, with 8 bases that match TRBD2. The CDR3 spans 14 residues. V trimming: 5 bases; J trimming: 6 bases; junction bases outside the gene matches: 7. CDR1 and CDR2 from the germline V gene are SGHVS and FQNEAQ. Here the CDR3 DNA reads TGTGCCAGCAGCGACAGCGGGGGCATGGATACGCAGTATTTT. As protein: CASSDSGGMDTQYF. The complete variable domain, with remaining parts taken from reference TRBV7-8 and TRBJ2-3, reads GAGVSQSPRYKVAKRGQDVALRCDPISGHVSLFWYQQALGQGPEFLTYFQNEAQLDKSGLPSDRFFAERPEGSVSTLKIQRTQQEDSAVYLCASSDSGGMDTQYFGPGTRLTVL.

About this clonotype: The junction and the germline gene differ at one end; a read error may be behind it. The genes are TRBV19 and TRBJ1-2; D is uncertain. The CDR3 length is 14 residues. Germline V gene sequence: CDR1 LNHDA, CDR2 SQIVND (reference sequence). CDR3 nucleotide sequence: TGTGTCAGTAGTAGCCTAGAAGAACTGGATGGCTACACCTTC. Translation: CVSSSLEELDGYTF.

This clonotype showed up many times. V gene TRBV10-2 combines with J gene TRBJ2-5; 11 positions agree with TRBD2. V shed 6 bases, J shed 4 bases, and the junction held 10 bases outside the gene matches. Per germline, CDR1 WSHSY and CDR2 SAAADI. CDR3 length: 16 residues. This CDR3 is CASRGPSGGPGETQYF. CDR3 DNA sequence: TGCGCCAGCAGAGGGCCTAGCGGGGGGCCGGGAGAGACCCAGTACTTC.

A note on this clonotype: Germline and junction disagree at one end, which may indicate a read error. The genes are TRBV6-2 or TRBV6-3 and TRBJ1-2, with D possibly TRBD1 on 5 matching bases. CDR3 length equals 16 residues. Germline-derived CDR1 and CDR2 are MNHEY and SVGEGT. CDR3 residues: CASSWAGLTDLYGYTF. CDR3 coding DNA: TGTGCCAGTAGTTGGGCAGGGCTAACGGATCTGTATGGCTACACCTTC.

This clonotype was recorded many times. The J gene is TRBJ2-1, the V gene TRBV6-2 or TRBV6-3, with 7 bases identical to TRBD1. CDR3 length: 15 residues. The germline V gene encodes CDR1 MNHEY and CDR2 SVGEGT. Losses at the gene ends were 0 bases for V and 5 bases for J; bases not matched to a gene: 4. This CDR3 is CASSYSTGPDNEQFF. The CDR3 DNA follows: TGTGCCAGCAGTTACTCGACAGGGCCGGACAATGAGCAGTTCTTC.

This clonotype turned up a few times. The CDR3 sequence: CSAPGQGALGGGYTF. DNA for the CDR3: TGCAGTGCACCGGGACAGGGGGCCCTCGGGGGTGGCTACACCTTC. This chain links TRBV20-1 with TRBJ1-2; 12 bases agree with TRBD1. Losses at the gene ends were 6 bases for V and 7 bases for J; bases not matched to a gene: 12. CDR1 is DFQATT and CDR2 is SNEGSKA in the germline V gene (reference sequence). The CDR3 is made up of 15 amino acids.

There are many counts of this clonotype. The genes are TRBV27 and TRBJ2-3; D not certain. Germline V CDR1 and CDR2: MNHEY, SMNVEV (reference sequence). There are 14 residues in the CDR3. Trimming removed 5 bases at V and 2 bases at J, with 11 bases between. CDR3 region: CASSARIYTDTQYF. The CDR3 DNA sequence: TGTGCCAGCAGTGCCCGTATATACACAGATACGCAGTATTTT.

The chain recombines TRBV5-4 with TRBJ1-1; the match to TRBD1 covers 7 bases. The CDR3 sequence is 13 residues long. The germline CDR1 and CDR2 sequences are SGHNT and YYREEE (reference sequence). J gave up 1 base and V 8 bases, and 5 bases lay outside the gene matches. This CDR3 reads CASTGQKNTEAFF. As DNA, the CDR3 is TGTGCCAGTACGGGACAGAAGAACACTGAAGCTTTCTTT.